This is a list of T cell receptor beta chains from one sample in a study of blood T cell repertoires in COVID-19. Profiling relied on immunoSEQ multiplex PCR, and the TCRdb table lists in-frame clones only, not all of them. Among more than 250,000 clones listed, 86% were seen once. Material: PBMCs or T cells enriched from blood (not recorded which). Source of these receptors: a woman in her late teens or twenties who had recovered from COVID-19. The CDR3 runs from the conserved cysteine through the conserved F or W. The order of the fields is clone size, D gene, V gene, J gene, CDR3 protein, CDR3 DNA. D genes are given only for firm matches. Clone size is not always given. Where it is, it says once, few, many or a class for expanded clones.

NA	TRBD2	TRBV10-3	TRBJ2-7	CAISQGLAGPPDEQYF	TGTGCCATCAGTCAAGGTCTAGCGGGACCCCCCGACGAGCAGTACTTC
NA	TRBD2	TRBV11-2	TRBJ2-5	CASSPGTSGVRQTQYF	TGTGCCAGCAGCCCCGGGACTAGCGGGGTCAGGCAGACCCAGTACTTC
NA	TRBD1	TRBV18	TRBJ1-5	CASSTQGAGNQPQHF	TGTGCCAGCTCAACACAGGGGGCGGGCAATCAGCCCCAGCATTTT
NA	NA	TRBV10-1	TRBJ1-2	CAIRDGLGGIFYGYTF	TGCGCCATCCGGGATGGTCTGGGGGGAATTTTCTATGGCTACACCTTC
NA	TRBD1	TRBV19	TRBJ1-5	CASSTGTGDQPQHF	TGTGCCAGTAGTACCGGGACAGGCGATCAGCCCCAGCATTTT
once	NA	TRBV7-3	TRBJ2-3	CASSRDGPVGGVTDTQYF	TGTGCCAGCAGCCGAGATGGTCCCGTCGGGGGTGTTACAGATACGCAGTATTTT
NA	TRBD2	TRBV27	TRBJ2-1	CASSFGLAGQNEQFF	TGTGCCAGCAGTTTTGGGCTAGCGGGCCAGAATGAGCAGTTCTTC
NA	TRBD1	TRBV30	TRBJ1-1	CAWLQGSNTEAFF	TGTGCCTGGTTACAGGGGTCGAACACTGAAGCTTTCTTT
NA	TRBD2	TRBV4-1	TRBJ2-1	CASSQNRGLAGSEEQFF	TGCGCCAGCAGCCAAAACAGGGGACTAGCGGGGTCTGAAGAGCAGTTCTTC
NA	TRBD2	TRBV6-5	TRBJ2-7	CASSYSGLAGEEYF	TGTGCCAGCAGTTACTCCGGACTAGCGGGAGAAGAGTACTTC
NA	TRBD2	TRBV9	TRBJ2-7	CASSVASTSGKYEQYF	TGTGCCAGCAGCGTAGCTAGTACTAGCGGGAAGTACGAGCAGTACTTC
NA	NA	TRBV7-2	TRBJ1-2	CASSLLLRVSNYGYTF	TGTGCCAGCAGCTTACTACTCAGGGTCTCTAACTATGGCTACACCTTC
NA	TRBD1	TRBV6-5	TRBJ1-1	CASRTGPLNTEAFF	TGTGCCAGCAGGACAGGGCCTCTGAACACTGAAGCTTTCTTT
NA	TRBD1	TRBV5-6	TRBJ2-4	CASSSGTGWEGNIQYF	TGTGCCAGCAGCTCCGGGACAGGGTGGGAAGGAAACATTCAGTACTTC
NA	NA	TRBV4-1	TRBJ2-5	CASSQDLGGVQETQYF	TGCGCCAGCAGCCAAGATCTCGGGGGAGTCCAAGAGACCCAGTACTTC
NA	NA	TRBV7-8	TRBJ2-7	CASSLGTHGGYEQYF	TGTGCCAGCAGCTTAGGGACACATGGCGGCTACGAGCAGTACTTC
NA	TRBD1	TRBV27	TRBJ1-1	CASSSPGQGAGTEAFF	TGTGCCAGCAGTTCCCCGGGACAGGGGGCTGGCACTGAAGCTTTCTTT
NA	TRBD1	TRBV11-2	TRBJ1-2	CASSATQQGGYGYTF	TGTGCCAGCAGCGCAACTCAACAGGGGGGCTATGGCTACACCTTC